A selection of T cell receptor beta chains follows, all from one sample in a study of cytomegalovirus exposure and HLA in healthy donors. Repertoires were generated with immunoSEQ multiplex PCR, while TCRdb's copy carries only in-frame clones and drops some. This table has roughly 200,000 clones, roughly 90% appearing once. The sequenced material came from PBMCs. These receptors came from a woman under 40 in good health and CMV-seronegative. Both conserved end residues are part of each CDR3.

TRBJ2-3 TRBV7-3 CASSLQGRDTQYF
TRBJ2-2 TRBV6-5 CASSSYTRTNTGELFF
TRBJ2-3 TRBV27 CASSYGTGWADTQYF
TRBJ2-7 TRBV19 CASSPGTGAGGTYEQYF
TRBJ2-2 TRBV5-4 CASSLGQGGRELFF
TRBJ2-3 TRBV2 CASDGQGLSTDTQYF
TRBJ2-5 TRBV7-8 CASSPASQETQYF
TRBJ1-5 TRBV15 CATSPGSSNQPQHF
TRBJ2-7 TRBV5-1 CASSPGTGVYEQYF
TRBJ1-5 TRBV6-1 CASSALWQYSNQPQHF
TRBJ2-2 TRBV5-1 CASSLVSSGDTGELFF
TRBJ2-1 TRBV6-5 CASSLAGGLGGQFF
TRBJ2-5 TRBV4-2 CASSQDAVAPNLETQYF
TRBJ2-2 TRBV27 CASSSATWGRYSTGELFF
TRBJ2-1 TRBV27 CASSLAVYNEQFF
TRBJ1-1 TRBV13 CASSPRGLQNTEAFF
TRBJ2-3 TRBV5-6 CASSPVAGEADTQYF
TRBJ2-1 TRBV7-8 CASIPGQGLDNEQFF
TRBJ2-1 TRBV9 CASSARGHYNEQFF
TRBJ2-2 TRBV6-1 CASSFAGANTGELFF
TRBJ2-1 TRBV7-3 CASSLGPTGYNEQFF
TRBJ2-3 TRBV28 CASNLAQASTDTQYF
TRBJ2-7 TRBV6-5 CASSYSGTGEHEQYF
TRBJ2-3 TRBV29-1 CSVETGDSPNTQYF
TRBJ1-5 TRBV6-1 CASSEAPGGNQPQHF
TRBJ2-5 TRBV9 CASSVARGTQYF
TRBJ1-4 TRBV7-6 CASSLSSAGVHEKLFF
TRBJ2-5 TRBV27 CASSSLGVKETQYF
TRBJ2-3 TRBV11-2 CASRSEGTDTQYF
TRBJ1-2 TRBV6-1 CASSGDRAGGYTF
TRBJ2-5 TRBV10-1 CASSEGQYQETQYF
TRBJ2-5 TRBV6-6 CASSPRDFSETQYF
TRBJ1-1 TRBV18 CASSPGQLNTEAFF
TRBJ2-7 TRBV6-1 CARPRQGNYEQYF
TRBJ2-3 TRBV11-3 CASSSGGPPDTQYF
TRBJ2-1 TRBV7-2 CASSPPGQLGDEQFF
TRBJ2-2 TRBV2 CASRIPGQGPRGELFF
TRBJ2-2 TRBV6-1 CASSARATAGELFF
TRBJ2-1 TRBV7-9 CASSPRGRLDSYNEQFF
TRBJ2-1 TRBV9 CASSAGGGYYNEQFF
TRBJ1-1 TRBV7-4 CASSSDRVPTEAFF